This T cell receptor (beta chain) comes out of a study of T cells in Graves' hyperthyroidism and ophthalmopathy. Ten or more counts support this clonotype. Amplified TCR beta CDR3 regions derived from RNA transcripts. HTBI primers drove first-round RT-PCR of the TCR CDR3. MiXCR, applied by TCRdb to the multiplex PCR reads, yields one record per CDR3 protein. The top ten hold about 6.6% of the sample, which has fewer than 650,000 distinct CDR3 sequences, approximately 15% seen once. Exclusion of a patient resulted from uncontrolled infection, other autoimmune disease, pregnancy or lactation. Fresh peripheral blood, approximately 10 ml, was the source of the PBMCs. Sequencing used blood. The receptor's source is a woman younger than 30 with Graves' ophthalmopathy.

CDR3 coding DNA: TGTGCCAGCAGCGTAGCTCTCTCCCGGGGAGATACGCAGTATTTT. As protein: CASSVALSRGDTQYF. The rearrangement uses TRBV9 and TRBJ2-3; TRBD2 is a possible D gene (5 bases). V lost 0 bases to trimming and J lost 5 bases, with 13 bases between them. The CDR3 has 15 residues. Per the germline V gene, CDR1 is SGDLS and CDR2 is YYNGEE.